What follows is one TCR beta chain and its context. Its target is not known. The total RNA that was extracted per sample amounted to at least 5.5 micrograms. The data derive from a study of blood T cells in healthy people across ages. Study-level points and caveats: TCR beta diversity per million T cells fell roughly linearly with age. Naive CD4+ cells and diversity were both higher in long-lived donors than in aged donors.

This CDR3 comprises 14 residues. V lost 4 bases and J lost 3, with 13 bases in between. Germline V gene lookup returns CDR1 SGHRS and CDR2 YFSETQ. The second PCR ran roughly 6 to 11 cycles with a sample-barcoded 5' primer and J-beta primers. Each cDNA molecule was tagged by a template-switch adaptor that had 12 random nucleotides. TCRdb redid the calling of the 5' RACE reads with MiXCR, one entry per CDR3 protein. The data show 550,000 to 600,000 distinct CDR3 sequences, 25% to 30% seen once. This rearrangement joins TRBV5-1 to TRBJ2-5, with D hard to call. The sample taken for sequencing was blood. This clonotype was obtained from an older woman in good health. CDR3 nucleotides: TGCGCCAGCAGCCGTGGCAATGTGGAAGAGACCCAGTACTTC. Its translation: CASSRGNVEETQYF.